A selection of T cell receptor beta chains follows, all from one sample in a study of post-analysis software for immune sequencing data. TCRdb processed the PCR reads anew with MiXCR; each CDR3 protein has one entry. Altogether hundreds of thousands of distinct CDR3 sequences are present, approximately 59% being singletons, with the ten largest covering roughly 10%. Input material: blood. These TCRs come from a girl aged 2 to 9 with multiple sclerosis. Both conserved end residues are part of each CDR3. A D gene is named only where the DNA matches it firmly. Only some rows state a clone size, as once, few, many or a class for expanded clones.

TRBD1 TRBJ1-1 TRBV12-3/TRBV12-4 - CASRSTGGRAEAFF TGTGCCAGCAGAAGTACAGGGGGTAGGGCTGAAGCTTTCTTT
- TRBJ2-4 TRBV27 few CASSPTGWDKNIQYF TGTGCCAGCAGCCCCACGGGGTGGGACAAAAACATTCAGTACTTC
- TRBJ2-5 TRBV28 - CASSLLRTEKETQYF TGTGCCAGCAGCCTCCTCAGGACAGAGAAAGAGACCCAGTACTTC
- TRBJ2-1 TRBV12-3/TRBV12-4 - CASSPHSVNEQFF TGTGCCAGCAGTCCACATAGCGTCAATGAGCAGTTCTTC
TRBD2 TRBJ2-7 TRBV2 few CASSPTSGSNNEQYF TGTGCCAGCAGCCCGACTAGCGGGAGTAACAACGAGCAGTACTTC
TRBD1 TRBJ1-5 TRBV25-1 - CASSGQGHNQPQHF TGTGCCAGCAGTGGACAGGGTCACAATCAGCCCCAGCATTTT
- TRBJ1-2 TRBV18 - CASSPGPGTANYGYTF TGTGCCAGCTCACCAGGTCCAGGGACCGCTAACTATGGCTACACCTTC
- TRBJ2-3 TRBV7-2 few CASSLVRGPDTQYF TGTGCCAGCAGCTTAGTTCGGGGGCCAGATACGCAGTATTTT
TRBD2 TRBJ2-1 TRBV20-1 - CSARDLLLAGPYNEQFF TGCAGTGCTAGAGATCTCCTCCTAGCGGGCCCTTACAATGAGCAGTTCTTC
- TRBJ2-7 TRBV6-2/TRBV6-3 once CASSFGEERQQYF TGTGCCAGCAGTTTTGGGGAGGAGCGTCAGCAGTACTTC
TRBD2 TRBJ2-3 TRBV20-1 - CSARSLSGGITDTQYF TGCAGTGCTAGATCTTTAAGCGGGGGGATCACAGATACGCAGTATTTT
- TRBJ1-2 TRBV12-3/TRBV12-4 - CASSPMEDYGYTF TGTGCCAGCAGCCCAATGGAGGACTATGGCTACACCTTC
TRBD1 TRBJ1-5 TRBV10-2 - CASRPGQDSNQPQHF TGCGCCAGCAGGCCCGGACAGGATAGCAATCAGCCCCAGCATTTT